In its sample, the clone carrying this TCR beta chain was seen once. Trimming pared 0 bases from V and 5 bases from J, leaving 18 bases between. Germline CDR1 and CDR2: LGHNA and YNFKEQ. The CDR3 totals 17 residues. This sample was included in a study of blood T cell repertoires in COVID-19. Sequenced by immunoSEQ multiplex PCR; TCRdb stores in-frame clones only, minus some. The table records 250,000 to 350,000 clones, more than 70% of them present only once. The sample was peripheral blood. The chain joins TRBV4-2 to TRBJ2-3, with D perhaps matching TRBD2 (6 bases). The TCR originated in a woman aged 25 to 39 with COVID-19, enrolled during active disease. CDR3 loop: CASSQEPRLARGDTQYF. CDR3 nucleotide sequence: TGTGCCAGCAGCCAAGAACCGCGTCTAGCGAGGGGAGATACGCAGTATTTT.